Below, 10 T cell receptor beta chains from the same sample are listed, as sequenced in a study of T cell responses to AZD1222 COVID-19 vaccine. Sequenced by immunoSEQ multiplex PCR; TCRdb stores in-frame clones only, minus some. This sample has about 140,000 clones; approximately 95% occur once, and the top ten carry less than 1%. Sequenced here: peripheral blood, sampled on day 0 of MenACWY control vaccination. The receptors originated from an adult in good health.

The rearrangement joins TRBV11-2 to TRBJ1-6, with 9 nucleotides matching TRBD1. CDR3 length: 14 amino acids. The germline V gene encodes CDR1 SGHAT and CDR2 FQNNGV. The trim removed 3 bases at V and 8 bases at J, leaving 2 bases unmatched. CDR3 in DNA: TGTGCCAGCAGCTTGACAGGGGGTGATTCACCCCTCCACTTT. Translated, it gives CASSLTGGDSPLHF.

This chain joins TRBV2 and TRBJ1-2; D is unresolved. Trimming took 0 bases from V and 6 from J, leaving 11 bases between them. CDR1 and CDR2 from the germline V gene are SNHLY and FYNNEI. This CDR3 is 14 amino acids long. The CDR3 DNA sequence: TGTGCCAGCAGTGAAGCACCGAGCTGGGATGGCTACACCTTC. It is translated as CASSEAPSWDGYTF.

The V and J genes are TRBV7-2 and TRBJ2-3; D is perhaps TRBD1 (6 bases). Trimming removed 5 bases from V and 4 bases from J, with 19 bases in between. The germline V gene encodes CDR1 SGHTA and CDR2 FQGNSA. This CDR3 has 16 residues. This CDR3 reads CASSQFWDISADTQYF. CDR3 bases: TGTGCCAGCAGCCAATTCTGGGACATATCGGCAGATACGCAGTATTTT.

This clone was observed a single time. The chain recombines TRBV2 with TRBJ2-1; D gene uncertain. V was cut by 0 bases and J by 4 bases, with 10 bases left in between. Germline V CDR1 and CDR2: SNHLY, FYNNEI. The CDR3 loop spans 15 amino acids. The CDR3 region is CASSEALARYNEQFF. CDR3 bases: TGTGCCAGCAGTGAAGCGCTTGCCAGATACAATGAGCAGTTCTTC.

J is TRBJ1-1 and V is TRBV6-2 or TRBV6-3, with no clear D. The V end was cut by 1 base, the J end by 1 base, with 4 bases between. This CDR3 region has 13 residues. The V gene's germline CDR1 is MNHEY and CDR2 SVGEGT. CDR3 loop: CASSYWSNTEAFF. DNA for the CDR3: TGTGCCAGCAGTTACTGGTCGAACACTGAAGCTTTCTTT.

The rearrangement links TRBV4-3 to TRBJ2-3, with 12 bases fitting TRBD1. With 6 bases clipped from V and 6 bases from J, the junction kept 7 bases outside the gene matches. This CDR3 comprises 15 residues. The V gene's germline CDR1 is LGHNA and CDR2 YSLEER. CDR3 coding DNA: TGCGCCAGCAGTCGACGCGGGACAGGGGGCGATACGCAGTATTTT. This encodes CASSRRGTGGDTQYF.

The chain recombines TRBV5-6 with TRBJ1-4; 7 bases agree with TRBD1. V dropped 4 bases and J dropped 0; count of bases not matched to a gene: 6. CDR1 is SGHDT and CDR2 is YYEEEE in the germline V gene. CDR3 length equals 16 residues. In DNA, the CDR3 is TGTGCCAGCAGCCGCGGACAGGCCGCAACTAATGAAAAACTGTTTTTT. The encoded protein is CASSRGQAATNEKLFF. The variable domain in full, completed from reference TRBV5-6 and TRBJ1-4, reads DAGVTQSPTHLIKTRGQQVTLRCSPKSGHDTVSWYQQALGQGPQFIFQYYEEEERQRGNFPDRFSGHQFPNYSSELNVNALLLGDSALYLCASSRGQAATNEKLFFGSGTQLSVL.

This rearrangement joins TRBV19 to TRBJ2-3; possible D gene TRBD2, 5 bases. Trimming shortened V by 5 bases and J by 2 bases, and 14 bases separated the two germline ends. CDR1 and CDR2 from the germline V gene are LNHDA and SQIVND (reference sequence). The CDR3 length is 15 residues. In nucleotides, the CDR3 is TGTGCCAGTAGTTTATCGGGGAGCTACACAGATACGCAGTATTTT. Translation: CASSLSGSYTDTQYF. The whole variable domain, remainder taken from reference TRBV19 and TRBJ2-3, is DGGITQSPKYLFRKEGQNVTLSCEQNLNHDAMYWYRQDPGQGLRLIYYSQIVNDFQKGDIAEGYSVSREKKESFPLTVTSAQKNPTAFYLCASSLSGSYTDTQYFGPGTRLTVL.

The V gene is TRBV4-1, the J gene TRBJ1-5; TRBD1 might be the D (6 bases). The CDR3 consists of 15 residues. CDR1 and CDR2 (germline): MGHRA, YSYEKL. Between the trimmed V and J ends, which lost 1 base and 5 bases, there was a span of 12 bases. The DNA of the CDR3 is TGCGCCAGCAGCCAAGTCAGGGGTGGAGATCAGCCCCAGCATTTT. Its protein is CASSQVRGGDQPQHF.

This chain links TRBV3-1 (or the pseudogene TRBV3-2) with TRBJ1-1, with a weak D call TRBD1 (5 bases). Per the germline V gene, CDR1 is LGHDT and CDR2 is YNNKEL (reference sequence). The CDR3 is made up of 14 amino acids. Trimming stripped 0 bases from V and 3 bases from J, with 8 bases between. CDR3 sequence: CASSQDWGDTEAFF. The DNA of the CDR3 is TGTGCCAGCAGCCAAGATTGGGGGGACACTGAAGCTTTCTTT.